Sequencing of this T cell receptor (beta chain) was carried out in a study of shared clonotypes between healthy human individuals. This clone was seen a single time. Its target is unknown. The CDR3 contains 14 residues. Germline V gene data show CDR1 as MNHEY and CDR2 as SVGAGI. The V end was cut by 6 bases, the J end by 0 bases, with 10 bases between. Study outcomes and limitations: Clonotype sharing among donors was expected to depend on sequencing depth.

TCRdb's copy holds only in-frame clones and misses some; the assay was immunoSEQ multiplex PCR. Among around 2,000,000 clones, 90% to 95% were seen once, and the ten largest hold more than 0.1%. The chain combines TRBV6-5 with TRBJ2-3; the D is unclear. The receptor was derived from a man younger than 30 in good health. The sequenced material came from naive CD4+ T cells sorted from blood. Specified subset: CD45RA+ positively selected. Here the CDR3 DNA reads TGTGCCAGCAGAGCAGCCCCCAGCACAGATACGCAGTATTTT. Its translation is CASRAAPSTDTQYF.